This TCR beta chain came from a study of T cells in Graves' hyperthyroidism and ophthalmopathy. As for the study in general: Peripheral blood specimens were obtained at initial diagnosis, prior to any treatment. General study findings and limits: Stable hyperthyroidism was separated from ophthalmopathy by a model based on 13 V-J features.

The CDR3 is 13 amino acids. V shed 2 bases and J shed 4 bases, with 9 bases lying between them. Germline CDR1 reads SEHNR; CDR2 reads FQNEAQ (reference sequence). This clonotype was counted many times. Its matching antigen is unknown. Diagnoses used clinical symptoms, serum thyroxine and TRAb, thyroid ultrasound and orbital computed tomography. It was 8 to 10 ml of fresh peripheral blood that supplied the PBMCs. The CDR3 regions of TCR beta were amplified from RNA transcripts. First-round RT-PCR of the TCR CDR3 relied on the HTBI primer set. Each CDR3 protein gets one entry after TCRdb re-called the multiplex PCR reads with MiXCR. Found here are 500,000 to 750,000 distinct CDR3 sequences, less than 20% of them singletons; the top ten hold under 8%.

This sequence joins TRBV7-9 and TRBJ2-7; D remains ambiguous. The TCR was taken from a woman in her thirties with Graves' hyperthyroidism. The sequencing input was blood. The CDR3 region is CASSLIMGYEQYF. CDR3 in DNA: TGTGCCAGCAGCTTAATTATGGGTTACGAGCAGTACTTC.